The entry that follows covers one TCR beta chain sequence. The source of the sample is a study of shared T cell receptors in the human thymus. The CDR3 loop spans 15 amino acids. Looked up from germline, CDR1 is SGHTA and CDR2 is FQGNSA. Between the trimmed V and J ends, which lost 1 base and 7 bases, there was a span of 17 bases. The method was immunoSEQ multiplex PCR; TCRdb's version includes in-frame clones alone and lacks a portion of them. Among some 720,000 clones, 70% to 90% were seen once, and the ten largest hold about 0.01%. These same data were also listed under a study on human thymus T cells. That source adds: Related studies found that unrelated individuals share highly overlapping thymic repertoires.

Sequencing input: thymocytes. This TCR came from a boy under two years old with a congenital heart defect. The V and J genes are TRBV7-2 and TRBJ2-7; a possible D gene is TRBD1 (6 bases). In DNA form, the CDR3 reads TGTGCCAGCAGCTTAGAGGGGGTATACTTCGGGGAGCAGTACTTC. Translation gives CASSLEGVYFGEQYF.